This T cell receptor (beta chain) was recovered during a study of identical twins. Study conclusions and caveats: When twins shared out-of-frame alpha sequences, those sequences had excess low generation probability. Invariant populations such as MAIT and iNKT cells could partly muddle zero-insertion analyses. Its conclusions, products of cross-sectional statistical analysis, did not come from following the same donors.

The germline CDR1 and CDR2 sequences are SNHLY and FYNNEI. Trimming removed 8 bases at V and 7 bases at J, with 11 bases between. The CDR3 is 12 residues long. TCRdb fed the 5' RACE reads into MiXCR, producing one record per CDR3 protein. The sample shows 1.5 million to 2 million distinct CDR3 sequences, roughly 35% of them seen only once. This clonotype was seen only a few times. Antigen unknown. This chain links TRBV2 with TRBJ2-2; tentatively, D is TRBD1 (5 bases). Sequenced input: cord blood. This sequence was found in a newborn girl in good health. CDR3 DNA: TGTGCCAGCGGACAAAGGCGCGGGGAGCTGTTTTTT. It yields the protein CASGQRRGELFF.